This T cell receptor (beta chain) stems from a study of response to subunit inactivated influenza vaccine. This clonotype was observed many times. The CDR3 is 16 residues long. From germline, CDR1 is LGHNA and CDR2 YSLEER. V shed 3 bases, J shed 3 bases, and the junction held 7 bases outside the gene matches. Each CDR3 protein is one row after TCRdb ran MiXCR on the RT-PCR reads. This sample carries 500,000 to 550,000 distinct CDR3 sequences, 7.6% of them seen once, and the ten largest clones take around 13%. The J gene is TRBJ2-1, the V gene TRBV4-3; 8 nucleotides match TRBD2. The sequenced sample was PBMCs from blood, obtained roughly 24 months after vaccination. The source of this sequence is a man aged 45 to 70 who received an inactivated influenza vaccine. CDR3 sequence: CASSHQGLEDYNEQFF. CDR3 nucleotides: TGCGCCAGCAGCCATCAGGGACTAGAAGACTACAATGAGCAGTTCTTC.